The clone carrying this TCR beta chain was counted only a few times. The antigen remains undetermined. The germline V and J ends were trimmed by 5 bases and 3 bases, with 17 bases remaining between them. Germline V gene sequence: CDR1 ENHRY, CDR2 SYGVKD. The CDR3 runs to 15 residues. This sample stems from a study of T-cell reconstitution after alpha-beta-depleted transplantation in children. Using unique molecular identifiers, the investigators prepared the TCRbeta library. TCRdb processed the PCR reads anew with MiXCR; each CDR3 protein has one entry. Of almost 600,000 distinct CDR3 sequences in the sample, 25% to 30% were seen once. Study results and caveats: Several hundred graft clones that had expanded were reportedly the source of alpha-beta T cells about two months after transplant. Most T-cell counts and diversity one year after the transplant came from T cells that were newly produced.

This receptor was taken from a boy under two years old with Wiskott-Aldrich syndrome, due to receive a stem cell transplant. The chain is built from TRBV10-3 and TRBJ2-7; tentative D call: TRBD2 (5 bases). Sequences were derived from PBMCs, sampled before TCRalphabeta/CD19-depleted stem cell transplant. CDR3 loop: CAISNTASGRYEQYF. The CDR3 DNA reads TGTGCCATCAGTAACACGGCCAGCGGCCGCTACGAGCAGTACTTC.